A selection of T cell receptor beta chains follows, all from one sample in a study of T cell changes during pregnancy in multiple sclerosis. Profiling relied on immunoSEQ multiplex PCR, and the TCRdb table lists in-frame clones only, not all of them. The table records more than 95,000 clones, about 90% of them present only once. Sample: peripheral blood, taken after pregnancy. Source of these receptors: a female donor with multiple sclerosis, enrolled in a pregnancy study. CDR3s include the opening cysteine and the closing phenylalanine or tryptophan. A D gene is named only where the DNA matches it firmly. Clone size is not always given. Where it is, it says once, few, many or a class for expanded clones.

J gene | V gene | clone size | D gene | CDR3 DNA | CDR3 protein
TRBJ2-1 | TRBV5-8 | NA | TRBD2 | TGTGCCAGCACCGAGCGGGGGCGAAGCTCCTACAATGAGCAGTTCTTC | CASTERGRSSYNEQFF
TRBJ2-7 | TRBV18 | NA | NA | TGTGCCAGCTCACCACCCGGGGGCTACGAGCAGTACTTC | CASSPPGGYEQYF
TRBJ1-1 | TRBV11-2 | NA | TRBD1 | TGTGCCAGCAGCCTAGGGGGCCCAGTTACTGAAGCTTTCTTT | CASSLGGPVTEAFF
TRBJ1-2 | TRBV6-5 | NA | NA | TGTGCCAGCAGTTACTCGACAGGAGGCTACACCTTC | CASSYSTGGYTF
TRBJ2-1 | TRBV18 | NA | TRBD2 | TGTGCCAGCTCATTGAAGACTAGCGGGAGTGGCAATGAGCAGTTCTTC | CASSLKTSGSGNEQFF
TRBJ1-3 | TRBV2 | NA | TRBD1 | TGTGCCAGCGGGTCCGGGACAGCGACCAACTCTGGAAACACCATATATTTT | CASGSGTATNSGNTIYF
TRBJ1-2 | TRBV7-6 | NA | NA | TGTGCCAGCAGCCCATCGAGGGGGAATGGCTACACCTTC | CASSPSRGNGYTF
TRBJ2-5 | TRBV7-9 | NA | NA | TGTGCCAGCAGCTTAGCGCTGCAGTTGAAGAGGGGGTACGAGACCCAGTACTTC | CASSLALQLKRGYETQYF
TRBJ1-1 | TRBV6-4 | NA | NA | TGTGCCAGCAGTGACAGGGCGGGGAACACTGAAGCTTTCTTT | CASSDRAGNTEAFF
TRBJ1-1 | TRBV2 | few | NA | TGTGCCAGCACTACTCGACAGAACACTGAAGCTTTCTTT | CASTTRQNTEAFF
TRBJ1-1 | TRBV5-1 | once | NA | TGCGCCAGCAGGCCGGGGATTTGGGACACTGAAGCTTTCTTT | CASRPGIWDTEAFF
TRBJ2-5 | TRBV18 | NA | TRBD1 | TGTGCCAGCTCACCACGACAGGGGCAAACCCAAGAGACCCAGTACTTC | CASSPRQGQTQETQYF
TRBJ2-2 | TRBV4-3 | few | TRBD2 | TGCGCCAGCAGCCAGGCTAGCGGGGGGACTGTCTCCGGGGAGCTGTTTTTT | CASSQASGGTVSGELFF